The clone carrying this T cell receptor (beta chain) has a single count. With V trimmed by 5 bases and J by 5 bases, 9 bases remained unmatched. This CDR3 has 15 residues. CDR1 is SGHTA, CDR2 FQGNSA, per germline. The data are from a study of blood T cell repertoires in COVID-19. About the study: Collection of acute and convalescent COVID-19 samples took place in the United States, Italy and Spain.

The table came from immunoSEQ multiplex PCR; TCRdb's copy has only in-frame clones and leaves some out. The sample contains under 200,000 clones, approximately 86% of which appear only once. The clonotype comes from a man in his sixties or seventies with acute or convalescent COVID-19. Input material: peripheral blood. The J gene is TRBJ2-5, the V gene TRBV7-2; 9 bases align to TRBD2. DNA for the CDR3: TGTGCCAGCAGCCATCAGCGGGGGGAGGGGGAGACCCAGTACTTC. This codes for CASSHQRGEGETQYF.